Listed here are 32 T cell receptor beta chains from one sample, sequenced in a study of control samples from healthy donors and cancer patients. The table came from immunoSEQ multiplex PCR; TCRdb's copy has only in-frame clones and leaves some out. The data hold about 92,000 clones, with roughly four fifths observed a single time. The sequenced sample consisted of blood. These TCRs come from a woman in her sixties or seventies in good health.

This clone has a handful of counts. The V call is TRBV9, the J call TRBJ2-1, with D possibly being TRBD1 or TRBD2 (5 bases each). Germline-derived CDR1 and CDR2 are SGDLS and YYNGEE. The CDR3 is 16 residues long. The V gene lost 0 bases and the J gene lost 0 bases, with 10 bases spanning the gap. The CDR3 nucleotides read TGTGCCAGCAGCGTAGGGGGCGGAGGCTCCTACAATGAGCAGTTCTTC. It translates to CASSVGGGGSYNEQFF.

The chain combines TRBV6-5 with TRBJ1-2, with a weak D call TRBD1 (5 bases). The V gene lost 6 bases and the J gene lost 0 bases, with 5 bases spanning the gap. Germline lookup yields CDR1 MNHEY and CDR2 SVGAGI. CDR3 size: 12 residues. The CDR3 sequence is CASRTANYGYTF. CDR3 DNA: TGTGCCAGCAGGACAGCTAACTATGGCTACACCTTC.

The chain couples TRBV5-6 to TRBJ2-5; 7 bases are a match to TRBD2. After removal of 4 bases from V and 1 base from J, the junction contained 16 bases not matched to a gene. Germline V gene sequence: CDR1 SGHDT, CDR2 YYEEEE. CDR3 size: 18 residues. CDR3 sequence: CASSPAFGGKPSQETQYF. The CDR3 DNA is TGTGCCAGCAGCCCAGCCTTCGGGGGGAAACCCAGCCAAGAGACCCAGTACTTC.

V usage is TRBV5-1 and J usage is TRBJ2-1; no firm D call. Germline V lookup: CDR1 SGHRS, CDR2 YFSETQ. V lost 0 bases and J lost 4, with 11 bases in between. This CDR3 has 15 amino acids. CDR3 protein: CASSLESPQYNEQFF. CDR3 nucleotide sequence: TGCGCCAGCAGCTTGGAATCCCCCCAATACAATGAGCAGTTCTTC.

The chain recombines TRBV18 with TRBJ2-6, with TRBD1 as a possible D gene (6 bases). V was cut by 5 bases and J by 0 bases, with 11 bases left in between. The CDR3 is made up of 16 amino acids. Germline loops: CDR1 KGHSH, CDR2 LQKENI. In DNA, the CDR3 is TGTGCCAGCTCATCAGGACAGAGCTCTGGGGCCAACGTCCTGACTTTC. Translating it yields CASSSGQSSGANVLTF.

The genes are TRBV3-1 (or the pseudogene TRBV3-2) and TRBJ2-7; tentative D call: TRBD2 (5 bases). Germline assignment: CDR1 LGHDT and CDR2 YNNKEL (reference sequence). V gave up 5 bases and J gave up 2 bases, with 7 bases separating them. This CDR3 has 12 residues. In nucleotides, the CDR3 is TGTGCCAGCAGCTCCGGGACCTACGAGCAGTACTTC. Its translation: CASSSGTYEQYF.

The chain couples TRBV2 to TRBJ1-1; D is perhaps TRBD1 (5 bases). This CDR3 is built from 13 residues. The germline V gene encodes CDR1 SNHLY and CDR2 FYNNEI. V lost 4 bases and J lost 4, with 10 bases in between. Here the CDR3 DNA reads TGTGCCAGCAGTGTTCGGGGGATCACTGAAGCTTTCTTT. Its translation: CASSVRGITEAFF.

The chain recombines TRBV20-1 with TRBJ2-1; no definite D call. The CDR3 is 11 amino acids. CDR1 DFQATT and CDR2 SNEGSKA come from the germline V gene (reference sequence). Trimming took 5 bases from V and 7 from J, leaving 9 bases between them. The CDR3 protein is CSAGRKNEQFF. The CDR3 DNA reads as TGCAGTGCTGGAAGAAAGAATGAGCAGTTCTTC.

The table lists this clone with a few counts. This chain connects TRBV5-1 to TRBJ1-5; a possible D gene is TRBD1 (6 bases). Trimming cost V 4 bases and J 2 bases, with 22 bases left between them. From germline, CDR1 is SGHRS and CDR2 YFSETQ. The CDR3 runs 18 residues. CDR3 in amino acids: CASSGLATGKGGNQPQHF. The CDR3 coding sequence is TGCGCCAGCAGCGGTTTAGCCACAGGGAAGGGAGGCAATCAGCCCCAGCATTTT.

J is TRBJ2-7 and V is TRBV3-1 (or the pseudogene TRBV3-2), with 15 bases fitting TRBD2. J gave up 2 bases and V 3 bases, and 11 bases lay outside the gene matches. Looked up from germline, CDR1 is LGHDT and CDR2 is YNNKEL (reference sequence). The CDR3 is 19 amino acids. This CDR3 reads CASSQPPGLAGGATYEQYF. In DNA form, the CDR3 reads TGTGCCAGCAGCCAGCCCCCGGGACTAGCGGGGGGTGCTACCTACGAGCAGTACTTC.

The rearrangement uses TRBV28 and TRBJ1-4, with 10 bases identical to TRBD1. After removal of 4 bases from V and 8 bases from J, the junction contained 7 bases not matched to a gene. Germline CDR1 and CDR2: MDHEN and SYDVKM. This CDR3 is built from 15 residues. CDR3 sequence: CASSSRGQGSEKLFF. CDR3 sequence (DNA): TGTGCCAGCAGTTCTCGGGGACAGGGGAGCGAAAAACTGTTTTTT.

This clone showed up just once. The chain joins TRBV6-4 to TRBJ2-1; D gene unclear. Germline V gene sequence: CDR1 MRHNA, CDR2 SNTAGT. The CDR3 runs to 14 residues. V gave up 2 bases and J gave up 9 bases, with 14 bases separating them. CDR3 nucleotide sequence: TGTGCCAGCAGTGACGGACGAGAAGTGAGTGAGCAGTTCTTC. Translation gives CASSDGREVSEQFF.

The rearrangement uses TRBV6-5 and TRBJ1-1; a weak D match, TRBD1 (5 bases). With 6 bases removed from V and 6 bases from J, the gap between germline ends came to 11 bases. This CDR3 region has 12 residues. Germline assignment: CDR1 MNHEY and CDR2 SVGAGI. The CDR3 region has the DNA TGTGCCAGCAGGGAGCAGGGAGCTGAAGCTTTCTTT. This sequence encodes CASREQGAEAFF.

V usage is TRBV28 and J usage is TRBJ2-3, with TRBD1 identical over 7 bases. Trimming took 5 bases from V and 4 from J; bases not matched to a gene: 3. Germline-derived CDR1 and CDR2 are MDHEN and SYDVKM. The CDR3 runs 13 residues. DNA for the CDR3: TGTGCCAGCAGTATACAGGGGTCAGATACGCAGTATTTT. This gives the protein CASSIQGSDTQYF. Full variable domain (remainder filled in from reference TRBV28 and TRBJ2-3): DVKVTQSSRYLVKRTGEKVFLECVQDMDHENMFWYRQDPGLGLRLIYFSYDVKMKEKGDIPEGYSVSREKKERFSLILESASTNQTSMYLCASSIQGSDTQYFGPGTRLTVL.

The chain recombines TRBV7-9 with TRBJ1-1; D may be TRBD1 (6 bases). V was clipped by 2 bases and J by 1 base, with 17 bases between them. Germline loops: CDR1 SEHNR, CDR2 FQNEAQ (reference sequence). The CDR3 loop spans 17 amino acids. The CDR3 DNA sequence: TGTGCCAGCAGCTTATCTTGGGGGGCCCATCAGAACACTGAAGCTTTCTTT. The encoded protein is CASSLSWGAHQNTEAFF. The variable domain in full, with the rest retrieved from reference TRBV7-9 and TRBJ1-1, is DTGVSQNPRHKITKRGQNVTFRCDPISEHNRLYWYRQTLGQGPEFLTYFQNEAQLEKSRLLSDRFSAERPKGSFSTLEIQRTEQGDSAMYLCASSLSWGAHQNTEAFFGQGTRLTVV.

The sample holds one count of this clone. The rearrangement links TRBV5-1 to TRBJ2-5, with D hard to call. This CDR3 region has 11 residues. Germline V gene data show CDR1 as SGHRS and CDR2 as YFSETQ. Trimming removed 4 bases at V and 1 base at J, with 2 bases between. The CDR3: CASSPQETQYF. Written as DNA, the CDR3 is TGCGCCAGCAGCCCCCAAGAGACCCAGTACTTC. Full variable domain (rest looked up from reference TRBV5-1 and TRBJ2-5): KAGVTQTPRYLIKTRGQQVTLSCSPISGHRSVSWYQQTPGQGLQFLFEYFSETQRNKGNFPGRFSGRQFSNSRSEMNVSTLELGDSALYLCASSPQETQYFGPGTRLLVL.

The rearrangement links TRBV27 to TRBJ2-7, with 11 bases that match TRBD2. The CDR3 covers 14 residues. Trimming took 4 bases from V and 4 from J; bases not matched to a gene: 3. CDR1 is MNHEY and CDR2 is SMNVEV in the germline V gene (reference sequence). The chain's CDR3 is CASSSSSGRYEQYF. The CDR3 nucleotides read TGTGCCAGCAGTTCTTCTAGCGGGAGGTACGAGCAGTACTTC.

This chain links TRBV7-2 with TRBJ2-7, with D uncertain. Germline CDR1 is SGHTA and CDR2 is FQGNSA. The V end was cut by 4 bases, the J end by 1 base, with 14 bases between. The CDR3 sequence is 15 residues long. This CDR3 is CASSSLPPGSYEQYF. As DNA, the CDR3 is TGTGCCAGCAGCTCCCTTCCCCCGGGTTCCTACGAGCAGTACTTC.

This chain connects TRBV3-1 (or the pseudogene TRBV3-2) to TRBJ1-6, with 7 bases fitting TRBD1. In germline, CDR1 is LGHDT, CDR2 YNNKEL (reference sequence). This CDR3 has 16 residues. The ends lost 4 bases at V and 7 bases at J; junction bases unmatched: 10. The CDR3 spells CASSRIGQAANSPLHF. CDR3 DNA: TGTGCCAGCAGCCGAATCGGACAGGCGGCGAATTCACCCCTCCACTTT.

This chain uses TRBV18 with TRBJ1-2, with D possibly matching TRBD1 (6 bases). The germline CDR1 and CDR2 sequences are KGHSH and LQKENI. The V and J ends lost 4 bases and 6 bases respectively, with 15 bases between them. This CDR3 comprises 14 residues. CDR3 region: CASSLLQGMHGYTF. The CDR3 DNA reads as TGTGCCAGCTCACTACTACAGGGTATGCATGGCTACACCTTC.

The table lists this clone with a few counts. The rearrangement joins TRBV7-6 to TRBJ2-7, with a weak D call TRBD1 (6 bases). This CDR3 has 19 amino acids. Germline values: CDR1 SGHVS, CDR2 FNYEAQ. The ends were cut back, 5 bases at V and 3 bases at J, with 29 bases in the middle. CDR3 loop: CASSGQLTRDGPRVYEQYF. The CDR3 coding sequence is TGTGCCAGCAGCGGACAGCTTACCCGGGACGGCCCGAGGGTCTACGAGCAGTACTTC. Filled out from reference TRBV7-6 and TRBJ2-7, the complete variable domain reads GAGVSQSPRYKVTKRGQDVALRCDPISGHVSLYWYRQALGQGPEFLTYFNYEAQQDKSGLPNDRFSAERPEGSISTLTIQRTEQRDSAMYRCASSGQLTRDGPRVYEQYFGPGTRLTVT.

CDR3 residues: CASSYRQSNSPLHF. In DNA, the CDR3 is TGTGCCAGCAGTTACCGGCAGTCTAATTCACCCCTCCACTTT. The gene calls are TRBV6-2 or TRBV6-3 and TRBJ1-6, with D uncertain. V lost 2 bases and J lost 6, with 8 bases in between. CDR3 length equals 14 residues. Germline V gene sequence: CDR1 MNHEY, CDR2 SVGEGT.

The rearrangement uses TRBV10-1 and TRBJ2-5, with TRBD2 identical over 11 bases. The CDR3 extends over 15 amino acids. Unmatched junction bases numbered 4, after V lost 5 bases and J lost 2 bases. CDR1 and CDR2 from the germline V gene are WNHNN and SYGVQD (reference sequence). The CDR3 region has the DNA TGCGCCAGCAGTCCCCTAGCGGGGGGTCAAGAGACCCAGTACTTC. It specifies CASSPLAGGQETQYF.

The chain combines TRBV29-1 with TRBJ2-1, with D perhaps matching TRBD1 (6 bases). V dropped 4 bases and J dropped 6 bases, with 13 bases sitting between them. CDR1 is SQVTM, CDR2 ANQGSEA, per germline. The CDR3 covers 13 residues. For the CDR3, the DNA is TGCAGCGTTGTTCGGGACACCCTCAATGAGCAGTTCTTC. Encoded protein: CSVVRDTLNEQFF.

This clone was seen more than once but under ten times. At one end, the junction sequence differs from germline, possibly due to a read error. J is TRBJ2-7 and V is TRBV12-3 or TRBV12-4; D may be TRBD2 (6 bases). This CDR3 region has 13 residues. The DNA of the CDR3 is TGTGCCAGCAGTGGGCGGGACTCCGACGAGCAGTACTTC. It codes for CASSGRDSDEQYF.

The V call is TRBV2, the J call TRBJ1-4; 8 nucleotides match TRBD1. The ends lost 8 bases at V and 5 bases at J; junction bases unmatched: 4. Germline V lookup: CDR1 SNHLY, CDR2 FYNNEI. The CDR3 sequence is 13 residues long. The CDR3 DNA follows: TGTGCCAGCTTACAGGGGGTCAATGAAAAACTGTTTTTT. This encodes CASLQGVNEKLFF.

On this clone: The sample holds other DNA sequences that translate to the same CDR3. The CDR3 sequence: CASSPGPAQETQYF. The CDR3 region has the DNA TGTGCCAGCAGTCCGGGACCTGCTCAAGAGACCCAGTACTTC. The chain links TRBV11-3 to TRBJ2-5; D possibly uses TRBD1 or TRBD2 (5 bases each). Germline lookup yields CDR1 SGHNT and CDR2 YENEEA. V lost 6 bases to trimming and J lost 2 bases, with 13 bases between them. The CDR3 totals 14 residues.

Of note for this clone: At one end the junction does not follow the germline gene, possibly because of a read error. V is TRBV2 and J is TRBJ1-2; a possible D gene is TRBD1 (6 bases). Germline V lookup: CDR1 SNHLY, CDR2 FYNNEI. The CDR3 totals 11 residues. CDR3 nucleotide sequence: TGTGCCAGCAGTGGAGGGGGGGGTGAGGCCTTC. It codes for CASSGGGGEAF.

This chain links TRBV19 with TRBJ1-5; D is uncertain. CDR1 is LNHDA and CDR2 is SQIVND in the germline V gene (reference sequence). This CDR3 is built from 12 residues. V shed 3 bases and J shed 6 bases, with 6 bases lying between them. The CDR3 sequence is CASSITTQPQHF. DNA of the CDR3: TGTGCCAGTAGTATTACGACTCAGCCCCAGCATTTT.

The chain uses TRBV15 and TRBJ1-1; D may be TRBD1 (5 bases). Trimming pared 2 bases from V and 1 base from J, leaving 8 bases between. From germline, CDR1 is LNHNV and CDR2 YYDKDF (reference sequence). The CDR3 runs to 14 residues. In DNA form, the CDR3 reads TGTGCCACCAGCAGAAAGGGGCCGAACACTGAAGCTTTCTTT. Amino acids: CATSRKGPNTEAFF.

The rearrangement joins TRBV19 to TRBJ2-1; 16 bases map to TRBD2. The V and J ends lost 8 bases and 3 bases, in that order; junction bases with no gene match: 7. This CDR3 contains 17 residues. CDR1 LNHDA and CDR2 SQIVND come from the germline V gene (reference sequence). DNA of the CDR3: TGTGCCAGTTACGGGACTAGCGGGGGGGATGACTACAATGAGCAGTTCTTC. It translates to CASYGTSGGDDYNEQFF. Complete variable domain (other parts from reference TRBV19 and TRBJ2-1): DGGITQSPKYLFRKEGQNVTLSCEQNLNHDAMYWYRQDPGQGLRLIYYSQIVNDFQKGDIAEGYSVSREKKESFPLTVTSAQKNPTAFYLCASYGTSGGDDYNEQFFGPGTRLTVL.

The CDR3 DNA follows: TGTGCCATCAGAGGGACACCTTGGGACCCGGAGCAGTTCTTC. It translates to CAIRGTPWDPEQFF. The chain links TRBV10-3 to TRBJ2-1, with D tentatively TRBD1 (6 bases). Per the germline V gene, CDR1 is ENHRY and CDR2 is SYGVKD. Trimming left V 6 bases short and J 10 bases short, with 19 bases between. This CDR3 is 14 amino acids long.